This TCR beta chain was recorded in a study of cytomegalovirus exposure and HLA in healthy donors. At the level of the study: In an early release, HLA-typed donors contributed tens of millions of unique TCR sequences. Study observations and caveats: In vitro confirmation showed three CMV-associated chains to be CMV antigen specific. It was reported in a later analysis that an Asian-associated ancestry cluster showed fewer N-insertions than the roughly 660-donor mean.

Germline lookup yields CDR1 SGHRS and CDR2 YFSETQ. CDR3 length equals 19 residues. The V gene end was trimmed by 1 base and the J gene end by 0 bases; junction bases not matched to a gene: 9. In the PCR, 60 Vbeta and 13 Jbeta primers were used. This table comes from immunoSEQ multiplex PCR, and its TCRdb copy is limited to in-frame clones, with some not included. This table holds more than 60,000 clones. Details on this clone: Its antigen remains unidentified.

The TCR originated in a boy between 5 and 17 years old in good health and CMV-seronegative. Sequenced: PBMCs. The J gene is TRBJ2-7, the V gene TRBV5-1; TRBD2 matches 14 bases. As DNA, the CDR3 is TGCGCCAGCAGCTTGTTTTCGGGACTAGCGGGGGACGGCTCCTACGAGCAGTACTTC. Translated: CASSLFSGLAGDGSYEQYF. Full variable domain (rest looked up from reference TRBV5-1 and TRBJ2-7): KAGVTQTPRYLIKTRGQQVTLSCSPISGHRSVSWYQQTPGQGLQFLFEYFSETQRNKGNFPGRFSGRQFSNSRSEMNVSTLELGDSALYLCASSLFSGLAGDGSYEQYFGPGTRLTVT.